Sequencing of this TCR beta chain was carried out in a study of T cell responses to AZD1222 COVID-19 vaccine. Study-wide results and caveats: Donors were mostly white British, more females; clonal diversity possibly underestimated. Reports say nearly half of spike-specific TCRs go after unmutated variant regions.

Sequencing used immunoSEQ multiplex PCR; TCRdb keeps in-frame clones, though not all of them. The table lists some 140,000 clones, roughly nine tenths of them singletons. To note about this clone: The antigen is unknown.

V lost 5 bases and J lost 7; bases outside the gene matches: 8. The CDR3 length is 14 residues. Per germline, CDR1 SGHAT and CDR2 FQNNGV. The sequenced sample was peripheral blood, obtained on day 0 of AZD1222 vaccination. The sequence was collected from an adult in good health. The J gene is TRBJ1-5, the V gene TRBV11-2; the match to TRBD1 covers 7 bases. The CDR3 loop is CASSLTSRGQPQHF. The CDR3 DNA follows: TGTGCCAGCAGCCTCACATCCAGGGGGCAGCCCCAGCATTTT.